These 13 T cell receptor beta chains share one sample of origin, sequenced in a study of Tregs in tolerant kidney transplant recipients. Generated by immunoSEQ multiplex PCR, the TCRdb table keeps only in-frame clones and is missing some. Its listing shows about 52,000 clones. Sample: CD4+ T cells from blood, taken before the transplant. All receptors come from a human donor who received a combined kidney and bone marrow transplant.

As regards this clone: The CDR3 extends 3 residues past the end of the read, so its final part is completed from the germline J gene. The chain uses TRBV6-7 and TRBJ1-5; 7 nucleotides align to TRBD1. TRBV6-7 is placed among ORFs of uncertain function. Trimming removed 9 bases from V and 5 bases from J; junction bases left unmatched: 7. There are 13 residues in the CDR3. The sequenced part of the CDR3 DNA is TGTGCCAGGCAACAGGGGACCTATCAGCCC. It encodes CARQQGTYQP. The complete CDR3 reads CARQQGTYQPQHF.

In the case of this clone: The read finishes 3 residues shy of the CDR3 end, and the germline J gene is used to complete it. This sequence joins TRBV7-2 and TRBJ2-3; 8 positions match TRBD1. This CDR3 comprises 14 residues. J was trimmed by 6 bases and V by 4 bases; bases with no gene match: 6. The germline CDR1 and CDR2 sequences are SGHTA and FQGNSA. CDR3 bases read: TGTGCCAGCAGCTCCCAGGGGGCGGGGGATACG. Its protein product is CASSSQGAGDT. The whole CDR3 protein is CASSSQGAGDTQYF.

A remark on this clone: Coverage ceases 3 residues before the CDR3 finishes, and the germline J gene fills in the end. This chain joins TRBV7-9 and TRBJ1-1, with D maybe TRBD1 (5 bases). CDR1 and CDR2 from the germline V gene are SEHNR and FQNEAQ (reference sequence). The CDR3 totals 14 residues. The V end was cut by 6 bases, the J end by 1 base, with 12 bases between. The sequenced part of the CDR3 DNA is TGTGCCAGCAGACCGCCCGGGGGGAACACTGAA. This encodes CASRPPGGNTE. The whole CDR3 reads CASRPPGGNTEAFF.

With regard to this clone: The read stops 3 residues short of the end of the CDR3; the missing end is completed from the germline J gene. The rearrangement uses TRBV2 and TRBJ1-2; 11 bases agree with TRBD1. CDR1 and CDR2 from the germline V gene are SNHLY and FYNNEI. The CDR3 spans 13 residues. The ends lost 7 bases at V and 4 bases at J; junction bases unmatched: 2. The CDR3 is CASKGTGGYGYTF. Partial CDR3 DNA: TGTGCCAGCAAGGGGACAGGGGGCTATGGC.

On this clone: The CDR3 end lies 3 residues beyond the end of the read and is filled in from the germline J gene. The V and J genes are TRBV2 and TRBJ2-7, with D possibly matching TRBD1 (5 bases). Trimming left V 6 bases short and J 5 bases short, with 20 bases between. The CDR3 has 15 amino acids. Germline V gene lookup returns CDR1 SNHLY and CDR2 FYNNEI. The DNA read from the CDR3 is TGTGCCAGCAGCACCGAGGAAGGGGCTTTCAACGAG. Its protein product is CASSTEEGAFNE. The CDR3 as a whole reads CASSTEEGAFNEQYF.

Comment on this clone: The sequence runs out 3 residues before the end of the CDR3; the remainder is reconstructed from the germline J gene. J is TRBJ1-2 and V is TRBV5-1; 7 nucleotides align to TRBD1. CDR1 is SGHRS, CDR2 YFSETQ, per germline. The CDR3 has 16 residues. The sequenced part of the CDR3 DNA is TGCGCCAGCAGCTTGGCCACAGGGGCTCCAGCGCGCGGC. As protein: CASSLATGAPARG. The full CDR3 sequence reads CASSLATGAPARGYTF. The entire variable domain, with the rest obtained from reference TRBV5-1 and TRBJ1-2, is as follows: KAGVTQTPRYLIKTRGQQVTLSCSPISGHRSVSWYQQTPGQGLQFLFEYFSETQRNKGNFPGRFSGRQFSNSRSEMNVSTLELGDSALYLCASSLATGAPARGYTFGSGTRLTVV.

As to this clone: Coverage ceases 3 residues before the CDR3 finishes, and the germline J gene fills in the end. The V call is TRBV10-1, the J call TRBJ2-1; 9 bases agree with TRBD1. Germline CDR1 and CDR2: WNHNN and SYGVQD (reference sequence). The CDR3 totals 14 residues. V dropped 2 bases and J dropped 6; count of bases not matched to a gene: 2. The CDR3: CASSEGTGSNEQFF. CDR3 DNA, as far as it was read: TGCGCCAGCAGTGAGGGGACAGGGTCCAATGAG.

In the case of this clone: The read falls 3 residues short of the CDR3 end, and the missing part is taken from the germline J gene. V is TRBV7-9 and J is TRBJ2-5; 11 nucleotides agree with TRBD2. The germline V gene has CDR1 SEHNR and CDR2 FQNEAQ (reference sequence). Germline trimming cut 9 bases from V and 5 bases from J; bases unmatched to any gene: 5. The CDR3 sequence is 13 residues long. The DNA read from the CDR3 is TGTGCCAGTCTACTAGCGGGAGCTGAGACC. It is translated as CASLLAGAET. The CDR3 in its entirety is CASLLAGAETQYF.

Regarding this clone: The CDR3 end lies 3 residues beyond the end of the read and is filled in from the germline J gene. The chain combines TRBV7-6 with TRBJ2-3, with TRBD2 matching over 7 bases. Germline lookup yields CDR1 SGHVS and CDR2 FNYEAQ. V lost 5 bases to trimming and J lost 2 bases; unmatched junction nucleotides: 4. CDR3 length: 14 residues. CDR3 bases read: TGTGCCAGCAGCAGCGCGGGAGACACAGATACG. This codes for CASSSAGDTDT. The entire CDR3 protein is CASSSAGDTDTQYF. The entire variable domain, with the rest obtained from reference TRBV7-6 and TRBJ2-3, is as follows: GAGVSQSPRYKVTKRGQDVALRCDPISGHVSLYWYRQALGQGPEFLTYFNYEAQQDKSGLPNDRFSAERPEGSISTLTIQRTEQRDSAMYRCASSSAGDTDTQYFGPGTRLTVL.

Note on this clone: The CDR3 end lies 3 residues beyond the end of the read and is filled in from the germline J gene. The chain recombines TRBV7-9 with TRBJ1-6, with D possibly matching TRBD1 (6 bases). CDR1 and CDR2 from the germline V gene are SEHNR and FQNEAQ (reference sequence). This CDR3 has 15 residues. V was pared by 7 bases and J by 7 bases, with 17 bases between. CDR3 DNA (partial): TGTGCCAGCATTGGGGGAGGGGGTGGAAATTCACCC. Translated: CASIGGGGGNSP. The whole CDR3 protein reads CASIGGGGGNSPLHF.

As concerns this clone: The CDR3 extends 3 residues past the end of the read, so its final part is completed from the germline J gene. The rearrangement links TRBV19 to TRBJ2-7; 12 nucleotides line up with TRBD1. The CDR3 consists of 15 residues. The germline V gene has CDR1 LNHDA and CDR2 SQIVND (reference sequence). After removal of 2 bases from V and 5 bases from J, the junction contained 4 bases not matched to a gene. CDR3 sequence reads: CASSITGTGGHEQYF. The DNA read from the CDR3 is TGTGCCAGTAGTATAACCGGGACAGGGGGCCACGAG.

A word on this clone: The sequence runs out 3 residues before the end of the CDR3; the remainder is reconstructed from the germline J gene. This chain links TRBV18 with TRBJ1-1; possibly TRBD1 for D (5 bases). Germline assignment: CDR1 KGHSH and CDR2 LQKENI. This CDR3 is built from 12 residues. CDR3 DNA (partial): TGTGCCAGCTCACCATCAGGGAACGAA. Encoded protein: CASSPSGNE. The whole CDR3 region reads CASSPSGNEAFF.

CDR3 loop: CASSIGTGPDTQYF. Partial CDR3 DNA: TGTGCCAGTAGTATCGGGACAGGGCCAGATACG. The V call is TRBV19, the J call TRBJ2-3, with 9 bases lining up with TRBD1. The read falls 3 residues short of the CDR3 end, and the missing part is taken from the germline J gene. CDR1 is LNHDA and CDR2 is SQIVND in the germline V gene (reference sequence). Trimming at V came to 3 bases and at J to 4 bases, leaving 2 bases not matched to a gene. The length of the CDR3 is 14 residues.